The clone carrying this TCR beta chain was observed a single time. Data came from immunoSEQ multiplex PCR; TCRdb stores just in-frame clones and leaves some out. The table records a few million clones, around 90% of them present only once. The data were obtained in a study of shared clonotypes between healthy human individuals. V was cut by 3 bases and J by 5 bases, with 12 bases left in between. This CDR3 is 14 amino acids long. In germline, CDR1 is SGHRS, CDR2 YFSETQ. Donors were healthy HIV-negative adults without recent acute infections or vaccinations. Sequencing was carried out using naive CD4+ T cells sorted from blood. Described subset: CD45RA+ positively selected. This rearrangement joins TRBV5-1 to TRBJ2-1, with D possibly TRBD1 on 8 matching bases. This clonotype was sampled from a young man in good health. CDR3 sequence reads: CASSYRGGDNEQFF. CDR3 nucleotide sequence: TGCGCCAGCAGCTACAGGGGGGGTGACAATGAGCAGTTCTTC.